What follows describes a single T cell receptor (beta chain). Its antigen is still unknown. This sample is part of a study of cytomegalovirus exposure and HLA in healthy donors. General study results and limits: In presence/absence analyses, roughly uniform sequencing depth across donors was assumed.

Researchers ran the PCR with 60 Vbeta and 13 Jbeta primers. The protocol was immunoSEQ multiplex PCR, while the TCRdb copy is restricted to in-frame clones and leaves out a portion. This table has fewer than 250,000 clones, around four fifths appearing once. The sample was PBMCs. This receptor was obtained from a male donor in good health and CMV-seronegative.

The CDR3 sequence: CASSRQDEQFF. For the CDR3, the DNA is TGTGCCAGCTCACGGCAGGATGAGCAGTTCTTC. V is TRBV18 and J is TRBJ2-1; unclear D gene. CDR1 and CDR2 from the germline V gene are KGHSH and LQKENI. Deletions cut 4 bases from V and 8 bases from J, with 6 bases between. The CDR3 has 11 residues.